A selection of T cell receptor beta chains follows, all from one sample in a study of cytomegalovirus exposure and HLA in healthy donors. Assay used: immunoSEQ multiplex PCR; TCRdb lists only in-frame clones, some missing. The table shows approximately 100,000 clones, with 87% occurring only once. The material sequenced was PBMCs. These TCRs come from a woman aged 25 to 39 in good health and CMV-seronegative. CDR3s include the opening cysteine and the closing phenylalanine or tryptophan. D genes are given only for firm matches. Rows give clone size only sometimes, using once, few, many, or a class for an expanded clone.

TRBJ2-4,TRBD1,.,TRBV6-4,CASSDPRDSHKNIQYF,TGTGCCAGCAGCGACCCCCGGGACAGTCACAAAAACATTCAGTACTTC
TRBJ2-2,.,.,TRBV14,CASSRPNGGWTGELFF,TGTGCCAGCAGCCGACCTAATGGGGGGTGGACCGGGGAGCTGTTTTTT
TRBJ2-5,.,.,TRBV2,CASRSGMSQETQYF,TGTGCCAGCAGAAGCGGCATGTCACAAGAGACCCAGTACTTC
TRBJ1-3,.,.,TRBV28,CASSLPTGSSGNTIYF,TGTGCCAGCAGTTTGCCAACAGGGAGCTCTGGAAACACCATATATTTT
TRBJ2-2,.,once,TRBV10-3,CATPGDADTGELFF,TGTGCCACCCCGGGAGATGCGGACACCGGGGAGCTGTTTTTT
TRBJ2-5,TRBD2,.,TRBV9,CASSVGPGGHEETQYF,TGTGCCAGCAGCGTAGGTCCGGGAGGTCATGAGGAGACCCAGTACTTC
TRBJ2-1,TRBD2,.,TRBV5-4,CASRQGRGGNEQFF,TGTGCCAGCAGGCAGGGGCGGGGGGGCAATGAGCAGTTCTTC
TRBJ2-7,.,few,TRBV7-9,CASSLAGPRSYEQYF,TGTGCCAGCAGCTTAGCGGGGCCCAGGTCCTACGAGCAGTACTTC
TRBJ2-7,TRBD2,.,TRBV5-1,CASSLEAGGKYEQYF,TGCGCCAGCAGCTTGGAAGCGGGGGGGAAATACGAGCAGTACTTC
TRBJ1-6,.,.,TRBV5-1,CASSLAVNSPNSPLHF,TGCGCCAGCAGCTTGGCCGTCAACAGTCCTAATTCACCCCTCCACTTT
TRBJ2-5,TRBD2,once,TRBV7-2,CASSLIGGLAGETQYF,TGTGCCAGCAGCTTAATCGGCGGGCTAGCGGGAGAGACCCAGTACTTC
TRBJ1-3,.,once,TRBV5-1,CASSLSQARTSGNTIYF,TGCGCCAGCAGCCTTTCCCAAGCTCGGACTTCTGGAAACACCATATATTTT
TRBJ1-1,.,.,TRBV19,CASRRAPNTEAFF,TGTGCCAGTAGGAGGGCCCCGAACACTGAAGCTTTCTTT
TRBJ1-4,TRBD1,.,TRBV9,CASSVAAGGFFEKLFF,TGTGCCAGCAGCGTAGCGGCAGGGGGATTTTTTGAAAAACTGTTTTTT
TRBJ2-3,.,.,TRBV13,CASSSFRGADTQYF,TGTGCCAGCAGCTCTTTCAGGGGCGCAGATACGCAGTATTTT
TRBJ1-2,.,once,TRBV27,CASSLWGGVNYGYTF,TGTGCCAGCAGTTTATGGGGGGGGGTTAACTATGGCTACACCTTC
TRBJ1-5,.,.,TRBV28,CASSFGAGDSNQPQHF,TGTGCCAGCTCTTTTGGGGCAGGGGATAGCAATCAGCCCCAGCATTTT
TRBJ1-2,.,.,TRBV27,CASSSPFSSGNYGYTF,TGTGCCAGCAGTTCCCCCTTTTCATCGGGAAACTATGGCTACACCTTC
TRBJ2-1,.,.,TRBV15,CATSTGYNEQFF,TGTGCCACCAGCACGGGGTACAATGAGCAGTTCTTC
TRBJ1-1,.,.,TRBV29-1,CSVEDYHPRRTEAFF,TGCAGCGTTGAAGATTATCACCCCAGGAGGACTGAAGCTTTCTTT
TRBJ1-1,TRBD1,.,TRBV6-6,CASSYRRQGAGTEAFF,TGTGCCAGCAGTTACAGGAGACAGGGGGCAGGGACTGAAGCTTTCTTT
TRBJ1-2,.,.,TRBV7-3,CASSLIGGYGYTF,TGTGCCAGCAGCTTAATAGGCGGTTATGGCTACACCTTC
TRBJ2-3,.,.,TRBV10-1,CASSGGHRAVSTDTQYF,TGCGCCAGCAGTGGGGGCCACAGGGCTGTTAGCACAGATACGCAGTATTTT
TRBJ1-5,TRBD1,.,TRBV2,CASSGQGRVQPQHF,TGTGCCAGCAGCGGACAGGGAAGGGTTCAGCCCCAGCATTTT
TRBJ1-5,.,.,TRBV5-6,CASSLGGRVTGQPQHF,TGTGCCAGCAGCTTGGGTGGCAGGGTAACGGGTCAGCCCCAGCATTTT
TRBJ2-2,TRBD1,.,TRBV5-1,CASRDRGVDTGELFF,TGCGCCAGCAGAGACAGGGGGGTTGACACCGGGGAGCTGTTTTTT
TRBJ1-5,TRBD1,.,TRBV18,CASSPPDRTFNQPQHF,TGTGCCAGCTCACCACCGGACAGGACATTTAATCAGCCCCAGCATTTT
TRBJ2-7,.,.,TRBV19,CASSPLSSGASSYEQYF,TGTGCCAGTAGTCCCCTCTCCTCAGGGGCCTCATCCTACGAGCAGTACTTC
TRBJ2-7,TRBD1,.,TRBV6-5,CASSYNRGYEQYF,TGTGCCAGCAGTTATAACAGGGGATACGAGCAGTACTTC
TRBJ2-7,TRBD2,.,TRBV15,CATSRGSSGSYEQYF,TGTGCCACCAGCAGAGGGTCTAGCGGGAGTTACGAGCAGTACTTC
TRBJ2-1,.,.,TRBV7-9,CASSLEGSSEQFF,TGTGCCAGCAGCTTAGAAGGTAGCTCTGAGCAGTTCTTC
TRBJ1-1,.,.,TRBV7-2,CASSLAIWGAEAFF,TGTGCCAGCAGCTTAGCGATTTGGGGGGCTGAAGCTTTCTTT
TRBJ2-2,TRBD1,once,TRBV28,CASSLFWRTGGATGELFF,TGTGCCAGCAGTTTATTTTGGCGCACAGGGGGCGCAACCGGGGAGCTGTTTTTT
TRBJ1-2,.,.,TRBV28,CASSSLLVNYGYTF,TGTGCCAGCAGTTCCCTCCTCGTCAACTATGGCTACACCTTC
TRBJ2-7,TRBD1,.,TRBV28,CASTLTGLGYEQYF,TGTGCCAGCACCCTGACAGGGCTCGGCTACGAGCAGTACTTC
TRBJ1-3,TRBD1,.,TRBV7-9,CASSHPTRQGSGNTIYF,TGTGCCAGCAGCCACCCTACTCGACAGGGATCTGGAAACACCATATATTTT
TRBJ2-3,TRBD1,.,TRBV28,CASRSRQGADTQYF,TGTGCCAGCAGGAGTAGACAGGGCGCAGATACGCAGTATTTT
TRBJ2-2,TRBD1,.,TRBV2,CASMDRGRELFF,TGTGCCAGCATGGACAGGGGGAGGGAGCTGTTTTTT
TRBJ2-1,TRBD2,.,TRBV5-1,CASVGLAGNNEQFF,TGCGCCAGCGTGGGATTAGCGGGGAACAATGAGCAGTTCTTC
TRBJ2-1,.,.,TRBV9,CASSERDTDYNEQFF,TGTGCCAGCAGCGAGAGGGACACCGACTACAATGAGCAGTTCTTC
TRBJ2-3,TRBD1,.,TRBV9,CASRRTGQRTDTQYF,TGTGCCAGCAGGCGTACGGGACAGCGCACAGATACGCAGTATTTT
TRBJ1-5,TRBD1,once,TRBV10-3,CAISDTQTGGKAQHF,TGTGCCATCAGTGACACCCAAACAGGGGGGAAGGCCCAGCATTTT
TRBJ1-1,TRBD1,.,TRBV5-4,CASSHDRGGTEAFF,TGTGCCAGCAGCCACGACAGGGGGGGCACTGAAGCTTTCTTT
TRBJ2-7,TRBD2,.,TRBV15,CATSRVQVAGHEQYF,TGTGCCACCAGCAGAGTTCAAGTAGCGGGGCACGAGCAGTACTTC
TRBJ2-5,.,.,TRBV6-6,CASTPGEYQETQYF,TGTGCCAGCACTCCGGGGGAATACCAAGAGACCCAGTACTTC
TRBJ1-4,TRBD1,.,TRBV5-8,CASSFGQGINEKLFF,TGTGCCAGCAGCTTCGGACAGGGGATTAATGAAAAACTGTTTTTT
TRBJ2-5,.,.,TRBV19,CASSIGTSPETQYF,TGTGCCAGTAGTATCGGAACTAGCCCAGAGACCCAGTACTTC